These T cell receptor beta chains were read from a single sample in a study of blood T cells in healthy people across ages. TCRdb re-called the 5' RACE reads with MiXCR, one entry per CDR3 protein. The sample records around 800,000 distinct CDR3 sequences, more than 25% being singletons. This sample also appeared in a second study, on T cells of mothers and their children.

The source material was blood. The receptors here all came from a boy between 5 and 17 years old in good health. Both conserved end residues are part of each CDR3. The D gene is left open where the match is weak. The size of a clone is reported for some rows only, either as once, few or many, or as a class for expanded clones.

>TRBV2|-|TRBJ1-2|few
TGTGCCAGCAGTGCCCAGGCGGGGGGTAGCTATGGCTACACCTTC
CASSAQAGGSYGYTF
>TRBV4-2|-|TRBJ2-7|many
TGTGCCAGCAGCCAAGATTTATGGGGCGGGCGGAGCTCCTACGAGCAGTACTTC
CASSQDLWGGRSSYEQYF
>TRBV29-1|-|TRBJ1-2|few
TGCAGCGTTGAGCTCCGCTCCTATGGCTACACCTTC
CSVELRSYGYTF
>TRBV5-5|TRBD1|TRBJ1-2|-
TGTGCCAGCAGCTCGGCAACGTGGGACAGGGGGTATGGCTACACCTTC
CASSSATWDRGYGYTF
>TRBV20-1|-|TRBJ1-6|few
TGCAGTGCTAGACCAGGCGTTTATAATTCACCCCTCCACTTT
CSARPGVYNSPLHF
>TRBV3-1|-|TRBJ1-2|few
TGTGCCAGCAGCCAAGAAGGCATTTATGGCTACACCTTC
CASSQEGIYGYTF
>TRBV19|-|TRBJ2-5|-
TGTGCCAGTAGTCCCGTCCCACAGGAGACCCAGTACTTC
CASSPVPQETQYF
>TRBV19|-|TRBJ1-2|-
TGTGCCAGTACTCCGTCAGGGCCCCTAGATGGCTACACCTTC
CASTPSGPLDGYTF
>TRBV6-4|-|TRBJ1-1|-
TGTGCCAGCAGTGACTCCCCGAGGGGCACTGAAGCTTTCTTT
CASSDSPRGTEAFF
>TRBV10-3|TRBD1|TRBJ2-1|few
TGTGCCAACGATGACAGGGCAAGTGAGCAGTTCTTC
CANDDRASEQFF
>TRBV12-3/TRBV12-4|-|TRBJ1-5|few
TGTGCCAGCAGTCAGGACTTGGAGCCCCAGCATTTT
CASSQDLEPQHF
>TRBV4-1|-|TRBJ2-7|few
TGCGCCAGCAGCCAAGTAGGCTTTTACGAGCAGTACTTC
CASSQVGFYEQYF
>TRBV3-1|-|TRBJ1-2|many
TGTGCCAGCAGCCAGGGGACGGGGCTCGGCTACACCTTC
CASSQGTGLGYTF
>TRBV7-3|-|TRBJ2-1|few
TGTGCCGGCAGCTTAGGAGGGAATGAGCAGTTCTTC
CAGSLGGNEQFF
>TRBV6-2/TRBV6-3|-|TRBJ2-1|-
TGTGCCAGCATTGGGGGGACCTCCTACAATGAGCAGTTCTTC
CASIGGTSYNEQFF
>TRBV20-1|TRBD2|TRBJ2-7|few
TGCAGTGCTAGAGAGGGGACTAGCGACGAGCAGTACTTC
CSAREGTSDEQYF
>TRBV3-1|-|TRBJ1-2|few
TGTGCCAGCAGCCAAGATCGCGGGGCGGACTTTACTAACTATGGCTACACCTTC
CASSQDRGADFTNYGYTF
>TRBV7-2|-|TRBJ2-1|-
TGTGCCAGCAGCTTTCTAGGGCTTGAGCAGTTCTTC
CASSFLGLEQFF
>TRBV4-1|-|TRBJ2-2|-
TGCGCCAGCAGCCCCTTCCCGGGACCCTCGAGGACCGGGGAGCTGTTTTTT
CASSPFPGPSRTGELFF
>TRBV6-5|-|TRBJ1-4|few
TGTGCCAGCAGTTACTCGCGGGGGCTGCGAGAAAAACTGTTTTTT
CASSYSRGLREKLFF
>TRBV14|-|TRBJ2-1|-
TGTGCCAGCAGCAAGGGTTATGAGCAGTTCTTC
CASSKGYEQFF
>TRBV10-3|-|TRBJ2-5|-
TGTGCCATCAGTCAACGACAGGAACTAGAGACCCAGTACTTC
CAISQRQELETQYF
>TRBV7-8|-|TRBJ1-5|-
TGTGCCAGCAGCTTAGTATGGGTCCACCCCCAGCATTTT
CASSLVWVHPQHF
>TRBV14|-|TRBJ2-5|-
TGTGCCAGCAGCCAAGGCAGGGATGAGCAGTACTTC
CASSQGRDEQYF
>TRBV11-2|TRBD1|TRBJ2-1|many
TGTGCCAGCAGCCCAGGGGGTGAGCAGTTCTTC
CASSPGGEQFF
>TRBV3-1|TRBD1|TRBJ1-4|-
TGTGCCAGCAGCCAAGGGGACAGGGGAGGAGCTAATGAAAAACTGTTTTTT
CASSQGDRGGANEKLFF
>TRBV4-3|-|TRBJ2-6|-
TGCGCCAGCAGCCAAGATGTTGGGACGCGAGGGGCCAACGTCCTGACTTTC
CASSQDVGTRGANVLTF
>TRBV5-5|-|TRBJ2-2|-
TGTGTCAGCAGCCGGGGAGGCACCGGGGAGCTGTTTTTT
CVSSRGGTGELFF
>TRBV4-2|-|TRBJ2-1|few
TGTGCCAGCAGCCAAGGAGGGGGGGCTCTGGATGAGCAGTTCTTC
CASSQGGGALDEQFF
>TRBV4-1|-|TRBJ1-2|-
TGCGCCAGCAGCCAAGTGGATAGCTCCCTCTATGGCTACACCTTC
CASSQVDSSLYGYTF
>TRBV12-3/TRBV12-4|TRBD2|TRBJ2-5|-
TGTGCCAGCAGTCTTCGGACTAGCGGGGGGGCCGGCGAGACCCAGTACTTC
CASSLRTSGGAGETQYF
>TRBV10-3|-|TRBJ2-7|-
TGTGCCACCTCGACACCCTCCTACGAGCAGTACTTC
CATSTPSYEQYF
>TRBV7-9|-|TRBJ1-4|-
TGTGCCAGCAGCTCGACGAATAGGGGTGAAAAACTGTTTTTT
CASSSTNRGEKLFF
>TRBV11-2|TRBD1|TRBJ2-6|-
TGTGCCAGCAGCTCCCAATCCGGGACAGGGGGTTATTCTGGGGCCAACGTCCTGACTTTC
CASSSQSGTGGYSGANVLTF
>TRBV28|-|TRBJ2-7|few
TGTGCCAGCAGTCCCCCGGACATATTTCGGTACGAGCAGTACTTC
CASSPPDIFRYEQYF
>TRBV12-3/TRBV12-4|-|TRBJ1-6|-
TGTGCCAGCAGTTTATTAAGTGGGGTTGGTTCACCCCTCCACTTT
CASSLLSGVGSPLHF
>TRBV20-1|TRBD1|TRBJ1-5|-
TGCAGTGCTAGCTCCGGGACAGGAATTTTTAGCAATCAGCCCCAGCATTTT
CSASSGTGIFSNQPQHF
>TRBV7-9|-|TRBJ2-7|many
TGTGCCAGCAGCCCACGCGACAGGAGCTCCTACGAGCAGTACTTC
CASSPRDRSSYEQYF
>TRBV4-1|-|TRBJ2-1|few
TGCGCCAGCAGCCAAGTAGGTCGGGGGACCTACAATGAGCAGTTCTTC
CASSQVGRGTYNEQFF
>TRBV6-1|-|TRBJ1-1|-
TGTGCCAGCAGCATCAGGGGAAACACTGAAGCTTTCTTT
CASSIRGNTEAFF
>TRBV3-1|TRBD1|TRBJ2-7|few
TGTGCCAGCAGCCAGGCCGCAGGGGGTATAGGGTACGAGCAGTACTTC
CASSQAAGGIGYEQYF
>TRBV27|-|TRBJ1-2|few
TGTGCCAGCAGATTACAGGGTAGGGTTCATGGCTACACCTTC
CASRLQGRVHGYTF
>TRBV12-3/TRBV12-4|-|TRBJ2-5|few
TGTGCCAGCAGTTTAGGGCCCATACCTCTGTACTTC
CASSLGPIPLYF
>TRBV16|-|TRBJ1-1|few
TGTGCCAGCAGCCAATTCGACGGGAACACTGAAGCTTTCTTT
CASSQFDGNTEAFF
>TRBV15|TRBD1|TRBJ2-1|-
TGTGCCACCAGCACTCCCGGGACAGGGTACAATGAGCAGTTCTTC
CATSTPGTGYNEQFF
>TRBV24-1|-|TRBJ2-7|-
TGTGCCACCAGTGAAGTGCAGGGGGGTGAGCAGTACTTC
CATSEVQGGEQYF
>TRBV5-1|-|TRBJ2-3|few
TGTGCCAGCAGCTTCGGCGGGGGCACAGATACGCAGTATTTT
CASSFGGGTDTQYF
>TRBV28|-|TRBJ2-4|-
TGTGCCAGCAGTTCTCGGGTTGACATTCAGTACTTC
CASSSRVDIQYF
>TRBV20-1|-|TRBJ1-3|few
TGCAGTGCTAGCGGTCAGGGGAGAATTTTAGGAAACACCATATATTTT
CSASGQGRILGNTIYF
>TRBV29-1|TRBD1|TRBJ1-2|few
TGCAGCGGACAGGGGGCTTCCTATGGCTACACCTTC
CSGQGASYGYTF